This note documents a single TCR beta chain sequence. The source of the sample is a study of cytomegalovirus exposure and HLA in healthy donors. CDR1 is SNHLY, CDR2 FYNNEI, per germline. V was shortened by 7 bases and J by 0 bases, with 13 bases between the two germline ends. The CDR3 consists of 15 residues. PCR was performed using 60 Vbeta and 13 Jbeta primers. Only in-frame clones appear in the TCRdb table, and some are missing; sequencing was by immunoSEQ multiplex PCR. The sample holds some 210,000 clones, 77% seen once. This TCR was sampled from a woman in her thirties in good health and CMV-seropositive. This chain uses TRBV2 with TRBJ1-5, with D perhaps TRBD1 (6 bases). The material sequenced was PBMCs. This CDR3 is CASKKGQNSNQPQHF. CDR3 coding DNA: TGTGCCAGCAAGAAGGGACAAAATAGCAATCAGCCCCAGCATTTT. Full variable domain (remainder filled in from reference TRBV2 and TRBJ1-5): EPEVTQTPSHQVTQMGQEVILRCVPISNHLYFYWYRQILGQKVEFLVSFYNNEISEKSEIFDDQFSVERPDGSNFTLKIRSTKLEDSAMYFCASKKGQNSNQPQHFGDGTRLSIL.